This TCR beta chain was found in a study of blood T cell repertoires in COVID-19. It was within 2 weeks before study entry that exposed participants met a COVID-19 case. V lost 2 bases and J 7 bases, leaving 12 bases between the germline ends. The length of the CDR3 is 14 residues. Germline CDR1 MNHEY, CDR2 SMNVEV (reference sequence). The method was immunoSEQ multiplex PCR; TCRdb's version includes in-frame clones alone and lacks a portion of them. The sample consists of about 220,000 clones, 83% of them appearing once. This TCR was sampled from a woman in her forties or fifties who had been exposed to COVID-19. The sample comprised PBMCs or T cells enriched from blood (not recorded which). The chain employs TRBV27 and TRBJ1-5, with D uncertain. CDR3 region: CASSLSRSGQPQHF. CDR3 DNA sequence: TGTGCCAGCAGTTTAAGCAGGTCTGGGCAGCCCCAGCATTTT.